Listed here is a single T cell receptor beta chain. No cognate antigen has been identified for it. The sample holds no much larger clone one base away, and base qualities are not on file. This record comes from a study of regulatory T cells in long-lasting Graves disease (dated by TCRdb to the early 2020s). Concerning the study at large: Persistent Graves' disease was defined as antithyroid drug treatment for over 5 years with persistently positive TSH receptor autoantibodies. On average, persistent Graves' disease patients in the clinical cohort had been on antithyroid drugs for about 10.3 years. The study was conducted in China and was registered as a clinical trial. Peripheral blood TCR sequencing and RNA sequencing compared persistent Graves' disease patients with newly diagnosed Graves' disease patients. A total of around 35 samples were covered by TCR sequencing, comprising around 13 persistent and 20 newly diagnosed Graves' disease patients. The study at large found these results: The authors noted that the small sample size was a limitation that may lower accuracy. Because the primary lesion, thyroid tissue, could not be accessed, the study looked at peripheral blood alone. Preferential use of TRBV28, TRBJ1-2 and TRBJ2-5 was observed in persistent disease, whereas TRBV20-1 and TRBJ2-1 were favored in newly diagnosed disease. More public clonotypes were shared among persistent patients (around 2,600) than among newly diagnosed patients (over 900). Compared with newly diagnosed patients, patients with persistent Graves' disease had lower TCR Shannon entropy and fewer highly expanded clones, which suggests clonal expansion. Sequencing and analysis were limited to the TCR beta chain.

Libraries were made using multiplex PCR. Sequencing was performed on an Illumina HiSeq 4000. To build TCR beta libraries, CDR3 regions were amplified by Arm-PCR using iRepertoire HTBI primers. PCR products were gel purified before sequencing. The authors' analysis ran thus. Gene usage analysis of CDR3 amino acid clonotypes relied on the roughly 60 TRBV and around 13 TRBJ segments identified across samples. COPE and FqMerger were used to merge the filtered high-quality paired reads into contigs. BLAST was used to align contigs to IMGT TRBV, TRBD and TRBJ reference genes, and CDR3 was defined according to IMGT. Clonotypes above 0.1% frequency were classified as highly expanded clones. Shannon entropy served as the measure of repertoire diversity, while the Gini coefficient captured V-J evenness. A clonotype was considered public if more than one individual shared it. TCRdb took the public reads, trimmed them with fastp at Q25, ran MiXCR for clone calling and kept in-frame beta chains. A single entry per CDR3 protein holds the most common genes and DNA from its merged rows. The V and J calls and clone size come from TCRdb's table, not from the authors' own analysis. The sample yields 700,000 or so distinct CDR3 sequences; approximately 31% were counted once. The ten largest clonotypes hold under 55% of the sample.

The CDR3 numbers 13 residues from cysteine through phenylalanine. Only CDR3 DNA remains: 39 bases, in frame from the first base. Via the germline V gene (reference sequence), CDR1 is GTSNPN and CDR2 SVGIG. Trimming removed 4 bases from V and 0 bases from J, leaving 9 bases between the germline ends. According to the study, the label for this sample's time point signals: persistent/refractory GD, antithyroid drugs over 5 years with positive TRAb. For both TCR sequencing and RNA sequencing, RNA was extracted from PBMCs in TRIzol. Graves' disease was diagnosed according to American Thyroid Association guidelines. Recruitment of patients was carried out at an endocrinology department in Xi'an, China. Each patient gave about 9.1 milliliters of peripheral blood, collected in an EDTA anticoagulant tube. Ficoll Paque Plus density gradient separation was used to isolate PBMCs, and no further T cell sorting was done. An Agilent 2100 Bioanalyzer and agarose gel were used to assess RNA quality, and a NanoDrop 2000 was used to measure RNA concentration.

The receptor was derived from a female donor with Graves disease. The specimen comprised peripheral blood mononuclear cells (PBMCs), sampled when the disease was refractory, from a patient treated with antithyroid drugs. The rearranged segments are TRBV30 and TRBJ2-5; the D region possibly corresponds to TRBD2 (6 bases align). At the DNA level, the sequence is TGTGCCTGGAACCGGGACTACCAAGAGACCCAGTACTTC. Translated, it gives CAWNRDYQETQYF. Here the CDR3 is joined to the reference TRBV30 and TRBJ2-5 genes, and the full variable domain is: SQTIHQWPATLVQPVGSPLSLECTVEGTSNPNLYWYRQAAGRGLQLLFYSVGIGQISSEVPQNLSASRPQDRQFILSSKKLLLSDSGFYLCAWNRDYQETQYFGPGTRLLVL.